This is a list of T cell receptor beta chains from one sample in a study of blood T cell repertoires in COVID-19. Some clones are missing from TCRdb's copy, which holds only in-frame ones; the method was immunoSEQ multiplex PCR. The data contain 300,000 or so clones, about 85% of them seen just once; the ten biggest clones take up approximately 5.3%. Sequencing was done on a sample of PBMCs or T cells enriched from blood (not recorded which). Receptors originate from a woman aged 25 to 39 who had recovered from COVID-19. CDR3s include the opening cysteine and the closing phenylalanine or tryptophan. The order of the fields is J gene, clone size, D gene, V gene, CDR3 protein, CDR3 DNA. The D gene is left open where the match is weak. Clone size appears in some rows only: once, few, many, or a class for an expanded clone.

TRBJ2-7 | - | TRBD1 | TRBV12-5 | CASGSDRGTDEQYF | TGTGCTAGTGGTTCCGACAGGGGAACGGATGAGCAGTACTTC
TRBJ1-2 | - | TRBD1 | TRBV2 | CASSDWAAGGGYTF | TGTGCCAGCAGTGATTGGGCGGCAGGGGGAGGCTACACCTTC
TRBJ2-1 | - | - | TRBV5-6 | CASSLVSYEQFF | TGTGCCAGCAGCTTGGTTAGCTATGAGCAGTTCTTC
TRBJ2-3 | - | - | TRBV14 | CASSPGQYTDTQYF | TGTGCCAGCAGCCCTGGACAGTACACAGATACGCAGTATTTT
TRBJ2-6 | - | - | TRBV19 | CATQRGNLGGANVLTF | TGTGCCACCCAACGGGGAAATCTGGGTGGGGCCAACGTCCTGACTTTC
TRBJ1-1 | - | - | TRBV21-1 | CASSKPAGFPPNTEAFF | TGTGCCAGCAGCAAACCCGCCGGGTTTCCGCCGAACACTGAAGCTTTCTTT
TRBJ2-2 | - | TRBD1 | TRBV5-4 | CASSFRDRGTGELFF | TGTGCCAGCAGCTTCCGGGACAGGGGCACCGGGGAGCTGTTTTTT
TRBJ1-5 | - | - | TRBV6-4 | CASSSDGSQPQHF | TGTGCCAGCAGCAGTGATGGTTCTCAGCCCCAGCATTTT
TRBJ1-4 | - | - | TRBV6-5 | CASSLSVATNEKLFF | TGTGCCAGCAGCCTCTCGGTTGCAACTAATGAAAAACTGTTTTTT
TRBJ2-7 | - | TRBD1 | TRBV27 | CASSRGTGYEQYF | TGTGCCAGCAGTCGGGGGACAGGGTACGAGCAGTACTTC
TRBJ2-1 | - | TRBD1 | TRBV5-1 | CASQLTGARNEQFF | TGCGCCAGCCAACTGACAGGGGCTCGGAATGAGCAGTTCTTC
TRBJ1-5 | - | TRBD1 | TRBV5-1 | CASGLGRDRGLGQPQHF | TGCGCCAGCGGACTAGGCCGGGACAGGGGGCTTGGACAGCCCCAGCATTTT
TRBJ1-3 | - | TRBD1 | TRBV2 | CASSFGQGIGNTIYF | TGTGCCAGCAGTTTCGGACAGGGGATCGGAAACACCATATATTTT
TRBJ1-2 | - | - | TRBV30 | CAWTKTGGYTF | TGTGCCTGGACTAAAACAGGGGGCTACACCTTC
TRBJ2-6 | - | - | TRBV2 | CASSGGAGTGANVLTF | TGTGCCAGCAGTGGGGGAGCAGGAACGGGGGCCAACGTCCTGACTTTC
TRBJ2-3 | - | - | TRBV7-9 | CASSYTGIRTDTQYF | TGTGCCAGCAGCTATACGGGGATCCGGACAGATACGCAGTATTTT
TRBJ1-2 | - | - | TRBV25-1 | CASSGGTSNSYTF | TGTGCCAGCAGTGGAGGGACAAGTAACAGCTACACCTTC
TRBJ1-4 | - | - | TRBV19 | CASSKTGPVNEKLFF | TGTGCCAGTAGTAAGACAGGCCCCGTTAATGAAAAACTGTTTTTT
TRBJ1-3 | - | - | TRBV6-5 | CASRDIHSGNTIYF | TGTGCCAGCAGGGACATCCACTCTGGAAACACCATATATTTT
TRBJ1-4 | - | TRBD1 | TRBV6-5 | CASSSTGDSANEKLFF | TGTGCCAGCAGTTCGACAGGGGATTCGGCTAATGAAAAACTGTTTTTT
TRBJ1-5 | - | - | TRBV6-2/TRBV6-3 | CASSNPMGGQPQHF | TGTGCCAGCAGTAACCCTATGGGGGGTCAGCCCCAGCATTTT
TRBJ1-5 | - | TRBD1 | TRBV30 | CAWDRGPSNQPQHF | TGTGCCTGGGACAGGGGGCCGAGCAATCAGCCCCAGCATTTT
TRBJ2-3 | - | - | TRBV5-5 | CASSLHKLRGTGFGDTQYF | TGTGCCAGCAGCTTACACAAGCTACGAGGAACAGGGTTTGGAGATACGCAGTATTTT
TRBJ2-1 | once | - | TRBV5-1 | CASSRGGNEQFF | TGCGCCAGCAGCCGAGGGGGTAATGAGCAGTTCTTC
TRBJ2-1 | - | TRBD2 | TRBV13 | CASSLSGGGQNEQFF | TGTGCCAGCAGCTTATCCGGCGGGGGGCAGAATGAGCAGTTCTTC
TRBJ2-1 | - | - | TRBV6-5 | CASGGTHYYGEQFF | TGTGCCAGCGGGGGGACTCACTACTACGGGGAGCAGTTCTTC
TRBJ1-1 | - | TRBD1 | TRBV11-2 | CASSPTGAPEAFF | TGTGCCAGCAGCCCGACAGGGGCCCCTGAAGCTTTCTTT
TRBJ1-5 | - | - | TRBV4-2 | CASSQDPENQPQHF | TGTGCCAGCAGCCAAGATCCGGAGAATCAGCCCCAGCATTTT
TRBJ2-7 | - | TRBD2 | TRBV3-1/TRBV3-2 | CASSQRGGEQYF | TGTGCCAGCAGCCAACGGGGGGGCGAGCAGTACTTC
TRBJ1-2 | - | - | TRBV5-4 | CASSPYDRLPRIGTF | TGTGCCAGCAGCCCTTATGACCGACTTCCCCGTATTGGCACCTTC
TRBJ1-1 | - | TRBD1 | TRBV13 | CASSFRDRVTNTEAFF | TGTGCCAGCAGCTTCCGGGACAGGGTTACGAACACTGAAGCTTTCTTT
TRBJ1-1 | few | TRBD1 | TRBV3-1/TRBV3-2 | CASSQGLTGEVEAFF | TGTGCCAGCAGCCAGGGTCTAACAGGGGAAGTTGAAGCTTTCTTT
TRBJ2-3 | - | TRBD1 | TRBV18 | CASSPKGQLTDTQYF | TGTGCCAGCTCACCGAAGGGACAGTTAACAGATACGCAGTATTTT
TRBJ1-3 | - | - | TRBV30 | CAWLGRLGGNTIYF | TGTGCCTGGCTAGGTAGACTGGGTGGAAACACCATATATTTT
TRBJ1-2 | - | - | TRBV6-5 | CASSYSATSRVYGYTF | TGTGCCAGCAGTTACTCGGCCACCTCCCGGGTCTATGGCTACACCTTC
TRBJ1-1 | few | - | TRBV7-3 | CASSLHPRKNTEAFF | TGTGCCAGCAGCTTACACCCTAGAAAGAACACTGAAGCTTTCTTT
TRBJ1-2 | - | TRBD1 | TRBV6-2/TRBV6-3 | CASSSTSGTGYGYTF | TGTGCCAGCAGTTCCACTTCCGGGACAGGTTATGGCTACACCTTC
TRBJ1-4 | - | TRBD1 | TRBV9 | CASSADRGAEKLFF | TGTGCCAGCAGCGCCGACAGGGGGGCTGAAAAACTGTTTTTT
TRBJ1-2 | - | TRBD1 | TRBV19 | CASSIDSSRDSYYGYTF | TGTGCCAGTAGTATAGATTCCTCCCGGGACAGCTACTATGGCTACACCTTC
TRBJ2-1 | - | - | TRBV19 | CASSTYGIGGNYNEQFF | TGTGCCAGTAGCACTTACGGCATCGGCGGAAACTACAATGAGCAGTTCTTC
TRBJ2-5 | - | - | TRBV20-1 | CSATVQETQYF | TGCAGTGCAACAGTACAAGAGACCCAGTACTTC
TRBJ1-5 | - | - | TRBV5-6 | CASSVSRVWGNQPQHF | TGTGCCAGCAGCGTGAGCAGGGTATGGGGCAATCAGCCCCAGCATTTT
TRBJ1-2 | few | - | TRBV6-1 | CASSESGPSGGYGYTF | TGTGCCAGCAGTGAATCAGGCCCCTCCGGGGGCTATGGCTACACCTTC
TRBJ1-2 | - | TRBD1 | TRBV7-9 | CASSLRMTGINYGYTF | TGTGCCAGCAGCTTAAGGATGACAGGGATAAACTATGGCTACACCTTC
TRBJ2-5 | - | - | TRBV2 | CASARVVETQYF | TGTGCCAGCGCCAGGGTGGTAGAGACCCAGTACTTC
TRBJ1-5 | - | TRBD1 | TRBV6-5 | CATCGDRPSNQPQHF | TGTGCCACCTGTGGGGACAGGCCTAGCAATCAGCCCCAGCATTTT
TRBJ1-3 | - | TRBD1 | TRBV23-1 | CASSQGQGVSGNTIYF | TGCGCCAGCAGTCAGGGACAGGGGGTTTCTGGAAACACCATATATTTT
TRBJ1-4 | - | - | TRBV2 | CASSVGGGNVNEKLFF | TGTGCCAGCAGTGTTGGGGGGGGGAATGTTAATGAAAAACTGTTTTTT
TRBJ1-2 | - | TRBD1 | TRBV4-3 | CASSQGGDRGLSYTF | TGCGCCAGCAGCCAAGGCGGGGACAGGGGGCTTAGCTACACCTTC
TRBJ1-3 | - | - | TRBV7-9 | CAWASVHSGNTIYF | TGTGCCTGGGCCTCGGTCCACTCTGGAAACACCATATATTTT
TRBJ2-7 | few | TRBD2 | TRBV7-8 | CASSETPSGGNIYEQYF | TGTGCCAGCAGCGAAACCCCTAGCGGGGGAAATATCTACGAGCAGTACTTC
TRBJ2-1 | once | - | TRBV6-6 | CASLQGGSYNEQFF | TGTGCCAGCCTCCAAGGGGGATCCTACAATGAGCAGTTCTTC
TRBJ1-2 | - | - | TRBV7-2 | CASSLVGGAHGYTF | TGTGCCAGCAGCTTAGTGGGCGGGGCCCATGGCTACACCTTC
TRBJ2-7 | once | - | TRBV24-1 | CATSDLRGAGGYF | TGTGCCACCAGTGATTTGCGCGGGGCCGGGGGGTACTTC
TRBJ1-1 | - | - | TRBV29-1 | CSVDGKNTEAFF | TGCAGCGTTGACGGGAAGAACACTGAAGCTTTCTTT
TRBJ1-5 | - | - | TRBV5-1 | CASSLDGAYSNQPQHF | TGCGCCAGCAGCTTGGACGGAGCTTATAGCAATCAGCCCCAGCATTTT
TRBJ1-1 | - | - | TRBV5-6 | CASSLSPPGEANTEAFF | TGTGCCAGCAGCTTGTCACCCCCGGGAGAGGCGAACACTGAAGCTTTCTTT
TRBJ1-5 | - | TRBD1 | TRBV30 | CAWAIGQVGDQPQHF | TGTGCCTGGGCAATCGGACAGGTCGGGGATCAGCCCCAGCATTTT
TRBJ1-6 | - | TRBD1 | TRBV28 | CASTRRDRGNSPLHF | TGTGCCAGCACCCGGCGGGACAGGGGGAATTCACCCCTCCACTTT